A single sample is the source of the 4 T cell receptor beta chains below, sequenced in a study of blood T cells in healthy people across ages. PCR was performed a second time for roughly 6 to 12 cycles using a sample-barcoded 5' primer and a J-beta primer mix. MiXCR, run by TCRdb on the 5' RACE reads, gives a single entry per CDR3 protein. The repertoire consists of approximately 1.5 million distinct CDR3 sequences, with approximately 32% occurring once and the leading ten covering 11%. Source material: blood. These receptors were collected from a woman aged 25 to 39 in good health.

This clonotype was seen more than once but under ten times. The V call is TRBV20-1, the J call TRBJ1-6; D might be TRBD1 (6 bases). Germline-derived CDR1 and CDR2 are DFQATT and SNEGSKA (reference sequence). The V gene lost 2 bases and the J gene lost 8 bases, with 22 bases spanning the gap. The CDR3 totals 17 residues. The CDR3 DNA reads TGCAGTGCTAGAACCACCTGGGAGGAGGGGGGGTATTCACCCCTCCACTTT. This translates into CSARTTWEEGGYSPLHF.

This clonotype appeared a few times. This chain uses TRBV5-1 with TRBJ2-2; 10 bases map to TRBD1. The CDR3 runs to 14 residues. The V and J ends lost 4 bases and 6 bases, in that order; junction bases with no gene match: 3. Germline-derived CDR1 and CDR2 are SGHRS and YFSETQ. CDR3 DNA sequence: TGCGCCAGCAGCCCGGGACAGGGGTCCGGGGAGCTGTTTTTT. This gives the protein CASSPGQGSGELFF.

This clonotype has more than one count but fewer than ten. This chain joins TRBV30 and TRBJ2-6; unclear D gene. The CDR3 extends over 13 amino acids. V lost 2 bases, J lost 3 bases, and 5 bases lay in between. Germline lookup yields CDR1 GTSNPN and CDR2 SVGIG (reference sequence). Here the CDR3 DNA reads TGTGCCTGGAGTCTTGGTGGGGCCAACGTCCTGACTTTC. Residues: CAWSLGGANVLTF.

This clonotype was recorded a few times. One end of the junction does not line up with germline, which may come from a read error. The CDR3 spells CAGSRLLLTDTQYF. The DNA for the CDR3 is TGCGCCGGCAGCCGCCTACTCCTCACAGATACGCAGTATTTT. V gene TRBV5-1 combines with J gene TRBJ2-3; D gene unclear. CDR1 and CDR2 (germline): SGHRS, YFSETQ. The CDR3 runs 14 residues.